The 23 T cell receptor beta chains reported below all come from one sample, sequenced in a study of T cells after yellow fever vaccination (dated by TCRdb to between 2017 and 2020). The sample's treatment or condition label, decoded: live attenuated yellow fever vaccine strain. Library preparation was by 5' RACE. Sequencing took place on an Illumina HiSeq 2500. Through fastp at Q25 and MiXCR, TCRdb rebuilt clones from the public reads, retaining in-frame beta chains. Each entry is one CDR3 protein sequence, shown with its most common DNA and genes. A total of a few hundred thousand distinct CDR3 sequences appear in this sample, 6.9% of them only once. 0.85% of the sample goes to the ten largest clones. The sample here was CD4+ T cells sorted from PBMCs, taken 15 days after the yellow fever booster vaccination. All receptors come from a man aged 25 to 40 who received the YFV17D yellow fever vaccine.

This clonotype has a handful of counts. The rearrangement joins TRBV7-2 to TRBJ2-7; a weak D match, TRBD2 (7 bases). The V end was cut by 5 bases, the J end by 6 bases, with 23 bases between. The CDR3 has 16 amino acids. Germline V gene sequence: CDR1 SGHTA, CDR2 FQGNSA. This chain's CDR3 is CASSPPGGSFIAEQYF. The CDR3 DNA reads TGTGCCAGCAGCCCCCCGGGGGGCTCTTTTATCGCCGAGCAGTACTTC.

This clonotype occurred a few times. The chain employs TRBV29-1 and TRBJ2-5, with 15 bases lining up with TRBD2. Per germline, CDR1 SQVTM and CDR2 ANQGSEA. The CDR3 has 17 amino acids. J lost 7 bases, V lost 7 bases, and 16 bases had no gene match. The CDR3 DNA reads TGCAGCGCAGTTGTTGGGACTAGCGGGAGGCCCACGTGGACCCAGTACTTC. Translated, it gives CSAVVGTSGRPTWTQYF.

This sequence joins TRBV28 and TRBJ2-6; D is possibly TRBD1 or TRBD2 (5 bases each). Per germline, CDR1 MDHEN and CDR2 SYDVKM. Trimming took 11 bases from V and 0 from J, leaving 5 bases between them. The CDR3 has 12 amino acids. CDR3 bases: TGTGCCGGGGGCTCTGGGGCCAACGTCCTGACTTTC. It is translated as CAGGSGANVLTF.

This clonotype was found a few times. The chain is built from TRBV6-5 and TRBJ2-1; 9 bases match TRBD2. The CDR3 has 16 amino acids. With V trimmed by 2 bases and J by 4 bases, 6 bases remained unmatched. Germline CDR1 reads MNHEY; CDR2 reads SVGAGI. The CDR3 DNA reads as TGTGCCAGCAGTTACAGTAGGCGGGGGGGGTACAATGAGCAGTTCTTC. It specifies CASSYSRRGGYNEQFF.

The chain employs TRBV11-2 and TRBJ2-7, with 9 bases identical to TRBD2. The CDR3 consists of 15 residues. Trimming cost V 7 bases and J 5 bases; bases outside gene matches: 12. Germline loops: CDR1 SGHAT, CDR2 FQNNGV. The CDR3 reads CASTRGTSRHDEQYF. As DNA, the CDR3 is TGTGCCAGCACCCGCGGGACTAGCAGACACGACGAGCAGTACTTC. Based on the CDR3 plus reference TRBV11-2 and TRBJ2-7, the full variable domain is EAGVAQSPRYKIIEKRQSVAFWCNPISGHATLYWYQQILGQGPKLLIQFQNNGVVDDSQLPKDRFSAERLKGVDSTLKIQPAKLEDSAVYLCASTRGTSRHDEQYFGPGTRLTVT.

The J gene is TRBJ2-1, the V gene TRBV7-8; D is undetermined. The CDR3 extends over 11 amino acids. Trimming removed 3 bases from V and 10 bases from J, with 7 bases in between. CDR1 is SGHVS and CDR2 is FQNEAQ in the germline V gene. CDR3 sequence reads: CASSFGLEQFF. CDR3 nucleotides: TGTGCCAGCAGCTTCGGCTTGGAGCAGTTCTTC.

About this clonotype itself: A junction boundary mismatches the germline segment, possibly from a read error. V and J are TRBV4-3 and TRBJ1-5; weak D call: TRBD1 (5 bases). Germline CDR1 is LGHNA and CDR2 is YSLEER. The CDR3 runs to 13 residues. DNA of the CDR3: TGCGCCAGCAGCGCACAGGTCGGGCAGCACCAGCATTTT. Translating it yields CASSAQVGQHQHF.

The chain recombines TRBV6-1 with TRBJ1-4; TRBD1 matches 9 bases. From germline, CDR1 is MNHNS and CDR2 SASEGT. V shed 6 bases, J shed 8 bases, and the junction held 7 bases outside the gene matches. This CDR3 has 14 amino acids. CDR3 sequence (DNA): TGTGCCAGCAGATGGGACAGGGCGGGGGAAAAACTGTTTTTT. Amino acid sequence: CASRWDRAGEKLFF.

V and J are TRBV7-2 and TRBJ2-1; D might be TRBD2 (5 bases). The CDR3 covers 17 residues. The germline CDR1 and CDR2 sequences are SGHTA and FQGNSA. V dropped 1 base and J dropped 4 bases, with 17 bases sitting between them. The CDR3 DNA reads as TGTGCCAGCAGCTTAGTAAGGTCGCTAGCCAGGTACAATGAGCAGTTCTTC. It yields the protein CASSLVRSLARYNEQFF.

This clonotype was recorded many times. The rearrangement uses TRBV4-3 and TRBJ2-5; 7 positions match TRBD1. The CDR3 length is 14 residues. V trimming: 0 bases; J trimming: 6 bases; junction bases outside the gene matches: 4. CDR1 and CDR2 (germline): LGHNA, YSLEER. The CDR3 sequence: CASSQDRQGKTQYF. CDR3 bases: TGCGCCAGCAGCCAAGATAGACAGGGAAAGACCCAGTACTTC.

The rearrangement joins TRBV7-2 to TRBJ2-2, with D maybe TRBD2 (6 bases). This CDR3 is built from 15 residues. V was clipped by 6 bases and J by 6 bases, with 17 bases between them. CDR1 and CDR2 (germline): SGHTA, FQGNSA. For the CDR3, the DNA is TGTGCCAGCAGGTCAGGACGGGAGCCCCCCGGGGAGCTGTTTTTT. This gives the protein CASRSGREPPGELFF.

This clonotype was seen more than once but under ten times. The V and J genes are TRBV7-8 and TRBJ2-5; 16 bases line up with TRBD2. The germline gives CDR1 SGHVS, CDR2 FQNEAQ. This CDR3 is built from 15 residues. With 10 bases clipped from V and 2 bases from J, the junction kept 4 bases outside the gene matches. The CDR3, as DNA: TGTGCCACCGGGACTAGCGGGAGGGTTCAAGAGACCCAGTACTTC. Its translation is CATGTSGRVQETQYF.

This clonotype was picked up many times. The chain uses TRBV29-1 and TRBJ2-3; TRBD2 aligns across 7 bases. The V segment lost 6 bases and the J segment 1 base; nucleotides outside the gene matches: 7. Germline values: CDR1 SQVTM, CDR2 ANQGSEA. The CDR3 extends over 14 amino acids. The CDR3 is CSVASGKGTDTQYF. The CDR3 DNA sequence: TGCAGCGTCGCCAGCGGGAAGGGCACAGATACGCAGTATTTT.

V is TRBV6-5 and J is TRBJ1-6; no firm D call. The V gene's germline CDR1 is MNHEY and CDR2 SVGAGI. CDR3 length: 13 amino acids. Trimming removed 7 bases from V and 7 bases from J, with 11 bases in between. CDR3 DNA sequence: TGTGCCAGCACCATAGGGTTGAATTCACCCCTCCACTTT. Its translation is CASTIGLNSPLHF.

This clonotype was detected a few times. CDR3: CASSEDPIRSPLHF. The CDR3 region has the DNA TGCGCCAGCAGCGAGGACCCGATTCGTTCACCCCTCCACTTT. V usage is TRBV5-1 and J usage is TRBJ1-6; D is unresolved. Germline V gives CDR1 SGHRS, CDR2 YFSETQ. The CDR3 covers 14 residues. Trimming shortened V by 4 bases and J by 9 bases, and 14 bases separated the two germline ends.

This chain joins TRBV6-2 or TRBV6-3 and TRBJ2-4; 10 bases fit TRBD2. Looked up from germline, CDR1 is MNHEY and CDR2 is SVGEGT. The CDR3 sequence is 18 residues long. V was pared by 2 bases and J by 0 bases, with 7 bases of the junction left unmatched. CDR3 in amino acids: CASSYRPGTSEAKNIQYF. The DNA of the CDR3 is TGTGCCAGCAGTTACCGCCCCGGGACTAGCGAAGCCAAAAACATTCAGTACTTC.

The gene calls are TRBV28 and TRBJ2-3, with TRBD2 matching over 10 bases. The CDR3 is 15 residues long. Germline trimming cut 2 bases from V and 12 bases from J; bases unmatched to any gene: 11. Germline CDR1 MDHEN, CDR2 SYDVKM. CDR3: CASSLGGTSEEKQYF. In nucleotides, the CDR3 is TGTGCCAGCAGTTTAGGAGGGACTAGCGAAGAAAAACAGTATTTT. Full variable domain (remainder filled in from reference TRBV28 and TRBJ2-3): DVKVTQSSRYLVKRTGEKVFLECVQDMDHENMFWYRQDPGLGLRLIYFSYDVKMKEKGDIPEGYSVSREKKERFSLILESASTNQTSMYLCASSLGGTSEEKQYFGPGTRLTVL.

This clonotype was picked up many times. The V gene is TRBV20-1, the J gene TRBJ2-1, with 11 positions matching TRBD2. Germline lookup yields CDR1 DFQATT and CDR2 SNEGSKA (reference sequence). The CDR3 is 14 residues long. Trimming cost V 6 bases and J 6 bases; bases outside gene matches: 7. As DNA, the CDR3 is TGCAGTGCCTTTAGCGGGAGGGCCGTCAATGAGCAGTTCTTC. It is translated as CSAFSGRAVNEQFF.

This clonotype came up a few times. The chain has TRBV15 and TRBJ2-2; a weak D match, TRBD2 (5 bases). This CDR3 is 17 amino acids long. The germline V gene has CDR1 LNHNV and CDR2 YYDKDF (reference sequence). V was trimmed by 0 bases and J by 0 bases, leaving 11 bases between them. This CDR3 is CATSREPPGTNTGELFF. The CDR3 DNA reads as TGTGCCACCAGCAGAGAGCCCCCGGGGACGAACACCGGGGAGCTGTTTTTT.

The chain employs TRBV5-6 and TRBJ2-5; D possibly corresponds to TRBD2 (6 bases). Per germline, CDR1 SGHDT and CDR2 YYEEEE. Trimming left V 4 bases short and J 5 bases short, with 12 bases between. The CDR3 sequence is 13 residues long. CDR3 amino acids: CASSTREKETQYF. DNA of the CDR3: TGTGCCAGCAGCACCCGGGAGAAGGAGACCCAGTACTTC.

This clonotype was observed many times. CDR3 bases: TGCGCCAGCAGCTTGGAAGGGGGCGATACGCAGTATTTT. It codes for CASSLEGGDTQYF. The chain uses TRBV5-1 and TRBJ2-3; 7 nucleotides align to TRBD1. V shed 0 bases, J shed 6 bases, and the junction held 1 base outside the gene matches. The CDR3 extends over 13 amino acids. Germline loops: CDR1 SGHRS, CDR2 YFSETQ. Supplemented by reference TRBV5-1 and TRBJ2-3, the full variable domain reads KAGVTQTPRYLIKTRGQQVTLSCSPISGHRSVSWYQQTPGQGLQFLFEYFSETQRNKGNFPGRFSGRQFSNSRSEMNVSTLELGDSALYLCASSLEGGDTQYFGPGTRLTVL.

Here the CDR3 reads CASSVAPGETQYF. In DNA, the CDR3 is TGTGCCAGCAGCGTAGCTCCAGGGGAGACCCAGTACTTC. J is TRBJ2-5 and V is TRBV9; tentative D call: TRBD1 (5 bases). Trimming left V 0 bases short and J 5 bases short, with 8 bases between. The CDR3 sequence is 13 residues long. The germline V gene encodes CDR1 SGDLS and CDR2 YYNGEE.

This rearrangement joins TRBV7-2 to TRBJ2-1; 8 bases line up with TRBD1. V gave up 2 bases and J gave up 4 bases; unmatched junction bases: 4. Germline CDR1 is SGHTA and CDR2 is FQGNSA. The CDR3 loop spans 15 amino acids. The CDR3 DNA follows: TGTGCCAGCAGCTTATTTGGACAGGGTTACAATGAGCAGTTCTTC. Translation: CASSLFGQGYNEQFF.